This TCR beta chain stems from a study of blood T cell repertoires in COVID-19. Study-wide context: The United States, Italy and Spain supplied acute and convalescent COVID-19 samples.

Assay used: immunoSEQ multiplex PCR; TCRdb lists only in-frame clones, some missing. The sample yields roughly 520,000 clones, 85% to 90% seen once. The CDR3 consists of 15 residues. V lost 3 bases, J lost 0 bases, and 4 bases stayed unmatched. Germline CDR1 LGHNA, CDR2 YNFKEQ. Across 20 to 25 US areas, participants ranged in age from about 18 to 90 years. The sequencing input was PBMCs or T cells enriched from blood (not recorded which). The receptor comes from a woman in her 40s who had recovered from COVID-19. This chain uses TRBV4-2 with TRBJ2-7, with 8 bases matching TRBD2. CDR3 sequence (DNA): TGTGCCAGCAGCCAGAGCGGGGGAAGCTCCTACGAGCAGTACTTC. Protein product: CASSQSGGSSYEQYF.